Described below is a single T cell receptor (beta chain) sequence and its context. This clone's antigen is unknown. Per-base qualities were not stored, and no clone one base away is much larger. The data originate from a study of graft-versus-host responses after intestinal transplantation (dated by TCRdb to the early 2020s). Context from the whole study: Multivisceral, liver-intestinal, or isolated intestinal transplants were received by the recipients. Every recipient was given anti-thymocyte globulin induction, followed by 2 to 3 years of maintenance tacrolimus and steroids. After intestinal transplantation, graft-versus-host and host-versus-graft alloreactive T cell clones in the graft, circulation and bone marrow were tracked using bulk TCR-beta CDR3 sequencing. Alloreactive clones were identified by sequencing pre-transplant mixed lymphocyte reaction products and comparing these products with unstimulated pre-transplant donor and recipient T cells. A cohort of about two dozen intestinal transplant recipients, including one retransplant, was enrolled, and a few patients lacking pretransplant specimens were excluded. Donor T cell macrochimerism was defined as a peak of at least 4% donor T cells among recipient peripheral blood mononuclear cells. Samples from three later patients were sequenced in-house on an Illumina MiSeq with MiXCR processing rather than by the commercial service. What the work shows at the level of the full study, not this receptor alone: GvH clones were detected in recipient bone marrow, and some appeared earlier in ileal mucosa or blood, consistent with an intestinal mucosal origin. Early after transplant, peak levels of circulating GvH clones were associated with declines in HvG clones. Patients with donor T cell macrochimerism had high GvH to HvG T cell clonal ratios in their allografts. Conclusions were limited by the relatively low number and heterogeneity of intestinal transplant patients.

The time point label of this sample denotes: cells obtained before transplantation from donor or recipient. CD3+CD4+ and CD3+CD8+ populations were FACS-sorted from unstimulated pre-transplant donor and recipient cells taken from spleen or lymph nodes. The CDR3 measures 15 amino acids from cysteine to phenylalanine. Only CDR3 DNA remains: 45 bases, in frame from the first base. Per the germline V gene, KGHSH is the CDR1 and LQKENI is the CDR2. V is trimmed back by 4 bases and J by 1 base, and the junction contains 5 bases that no gene match accounts for. The method behind the library was the immunoSEQ multiplex PCR assay. For most patients, genomic DNA was isolated with the Qiagen DNeasy Blood and Tissue Kit and shipped frozen to Adaptive Biotechnologies for TCR sequencing. High-throughput TCR-beta CDR3 sequencing of genomic DNA from most patients was performed by Adaptive Biotechnologies. In the original analysis: TCR sequencing data for roughly 20 patients were retrieved from Adaptive's ImmunoSEQ software; a few other patients were processed with MiXCR and VDJtools. To correct CD4 versus CD8 sorting errors, any sequence found in both subsets at a frequency ratio below 5:1 was removed. CDR3 nucleotide sequences shared between donor and recipient were removed because their origin could not be assigned. To be classed as alloreactive, a clone needed at least 2-fold expansion over unstimulated cells and a minimum CFSE-low frequency of 0.002% (template counts) or 0.001% (read counts). Clones were considered mappable if detected in sequenced pre-transplant spleen, lymph node, or MLR CFSE-low populations of the donor or recipient. Cumulative frequency of alloreactive clones was calculated as a percentage of all sequences weighted by copy number. TCRdb carries this immuneACCESS record with in-frame sequences only. Its versions omit some clonotypes, under half of them owing to an unresolved V gene in the studies checked, with the rest unexplained. V and J calls and clone size come straight from that table; D and trimming were deduced from the DNA. Present in this sample are about 88,000 clones, approximately 89% of which were seen just once. The top ten clones comprise about 0.34% of the sample.

Here the chain combines TRBV18 and TRBJ1-2, with 8 bases in between that match TRBD1. Here the sequenced sample was unstimulated CD4+ T cells sorted from spleen or lymph node cells, taken before transplant. The origin of this receptor is a human donor who was the organ donor for an intestinal transplant. The DNA is as follows: TGTGCCAGCTCACGACAGGGGACCCTTAACTATGGCTACACCTTC. Its translation is CASSRQGTLNYGYTF.